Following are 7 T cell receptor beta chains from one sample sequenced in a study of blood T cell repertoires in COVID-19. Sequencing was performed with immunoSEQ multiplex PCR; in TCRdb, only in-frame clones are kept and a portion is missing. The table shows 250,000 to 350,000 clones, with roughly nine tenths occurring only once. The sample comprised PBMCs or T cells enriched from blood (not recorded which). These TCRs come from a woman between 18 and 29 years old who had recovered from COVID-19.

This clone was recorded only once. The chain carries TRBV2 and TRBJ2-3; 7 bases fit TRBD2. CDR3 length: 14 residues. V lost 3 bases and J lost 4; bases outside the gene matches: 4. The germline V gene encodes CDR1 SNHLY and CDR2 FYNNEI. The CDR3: CASSDGAGPDTQYF. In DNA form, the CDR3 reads TGTGCCAGCAGTGACGGAGCGGGGCCAGATACGCAGTATTTT.

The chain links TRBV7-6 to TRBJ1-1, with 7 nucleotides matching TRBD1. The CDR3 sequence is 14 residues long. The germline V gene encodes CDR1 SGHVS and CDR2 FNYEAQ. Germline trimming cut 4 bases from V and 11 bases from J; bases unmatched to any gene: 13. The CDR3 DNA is TGTGCCAGCAGCTCACAGGGGAGGCCGAATAGGGCTTTCTTT. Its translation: CASSSQGRPNRAFF.

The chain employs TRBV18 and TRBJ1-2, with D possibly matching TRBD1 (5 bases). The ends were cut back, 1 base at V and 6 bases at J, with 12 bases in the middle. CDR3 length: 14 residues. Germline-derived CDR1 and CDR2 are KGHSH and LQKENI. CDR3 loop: CASSPLISDNGYTF. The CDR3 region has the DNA TGTGCCAGCTCACCACTAATTTCGGACAATGGCTACACCTTC.

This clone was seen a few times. CDR3 DNA sequence: TGTGCCAGCAGCCCCGGGGGGTCGACTGGAAACACCATATATTTT. Protein: CASSPGGSTGNTIYF. The rearrangement uses TRBV5-6 and TRBJ1-3; possibly TRBD1 for D (5 bases). V was pared by 4 bases and J by 2 bases, with 13 bases between. Looked up from germline, CDR1 is SGHDT and CDR2 is YYEEEE. The CDR3 is 15 residues long.

CDR3 DNA: TGTGCCAGCAGCCAAGTAGTGGGGGCCACTGAAGCTTTCTTT. Translation: CASSQVVGATEAFF. This chain connects TRBV3-1 (or the pseudogene TRBV3-2) to TRBJ1-1; weak D call: TRBD1 (6 bases). There are 14 residues in the CDR3. V was shortened by 1 base and J by 4 bases, with 10 bases between the two germline ends. CDR1 is LGHDT and CDR2 is YNNKEL in the germline V gene (reference sequence).

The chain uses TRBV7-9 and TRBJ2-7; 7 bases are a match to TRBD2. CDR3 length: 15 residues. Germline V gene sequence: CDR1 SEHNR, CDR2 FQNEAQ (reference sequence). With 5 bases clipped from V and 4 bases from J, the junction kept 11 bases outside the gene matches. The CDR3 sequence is CASSPLASGRYEQYF. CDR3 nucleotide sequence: TGTGCCAGCAGCCCTTTGGCTAGCGGAAGGTACGAGCAGTACTTC.

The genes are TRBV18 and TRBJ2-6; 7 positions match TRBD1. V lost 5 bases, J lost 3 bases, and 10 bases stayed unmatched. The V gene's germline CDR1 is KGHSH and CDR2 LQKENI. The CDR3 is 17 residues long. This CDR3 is CASSSGQVYGGANVLTF. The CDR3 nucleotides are TGTGCCAGCTCATCAGGACAGGTTTATGGTGGGGCCAACGTCCTGACTTTC.